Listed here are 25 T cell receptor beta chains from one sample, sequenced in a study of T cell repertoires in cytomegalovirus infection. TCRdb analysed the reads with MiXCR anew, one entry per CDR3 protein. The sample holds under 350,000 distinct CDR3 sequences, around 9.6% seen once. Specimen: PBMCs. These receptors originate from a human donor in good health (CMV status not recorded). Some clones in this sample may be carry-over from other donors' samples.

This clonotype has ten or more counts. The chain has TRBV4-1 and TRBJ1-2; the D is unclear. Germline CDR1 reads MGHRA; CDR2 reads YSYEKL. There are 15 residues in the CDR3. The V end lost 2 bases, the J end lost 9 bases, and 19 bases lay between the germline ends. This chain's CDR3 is CASSQTHSAPGSYTF. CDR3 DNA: TGCGCCAGCAGCCAAACTCACTCAGCCCCGGGGAGCTACACCTTC.

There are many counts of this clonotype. The CDR3 spells CAISFAQLGYEQYF. Written as DNA, the CDR3 is TGTGCCATCAGCTTTGCACAGTTGGGCTACGAGCAGTACTTC. The V call is TRBV10-3, the J call TRBJ2-7; D is ambiguous. The CDR3 sequence is 14 residues long. Germline V gene sequence: CDR1 ENHRY, CDR2 SYGVKD. The germline V and J ends were trimmed by 6 bases and 3 bases, with 15 bases remaining between them.

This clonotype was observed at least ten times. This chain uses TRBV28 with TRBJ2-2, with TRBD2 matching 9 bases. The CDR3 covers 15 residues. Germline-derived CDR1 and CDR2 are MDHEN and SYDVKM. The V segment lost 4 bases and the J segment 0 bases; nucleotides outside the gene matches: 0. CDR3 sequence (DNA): TGTGCCAGCAGTTCTAGCGGGGCGAACACCGGGGAGCTGTTTTTT. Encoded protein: CASSSSGANTGELFF.

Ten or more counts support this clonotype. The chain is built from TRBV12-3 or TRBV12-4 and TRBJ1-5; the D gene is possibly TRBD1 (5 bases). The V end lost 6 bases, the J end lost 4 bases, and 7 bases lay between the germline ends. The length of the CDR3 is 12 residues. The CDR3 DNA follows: TGTGCCAGCAGGGGGGAAAATCAGCCCCAGCATTTT. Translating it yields CASRGENQPQHF.

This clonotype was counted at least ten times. The CDR3 DNA sequence: TGTGCCAGCAGTTCCTCAAAGCGGGGGGTCCTGGAGACCCAGTACTTC. Its translation: CASSSSKRGVLETQYF. This rearrangement joins TRBV12-3 or TRBV12-4 to TRBJ2-5; TRBD2 agrees at 9 bases. This CDR3 contains 16 residues. J was trimmed by 5 bases and V by 4 bases; bases with no gene match: 11.

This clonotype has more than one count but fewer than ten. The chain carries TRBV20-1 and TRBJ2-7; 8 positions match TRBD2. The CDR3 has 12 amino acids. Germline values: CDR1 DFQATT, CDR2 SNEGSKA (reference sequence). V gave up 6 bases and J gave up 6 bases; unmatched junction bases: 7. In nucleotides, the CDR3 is TGCAGTGCCCCGGGGGGGGGGCGCGAGCAGTACTTC. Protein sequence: CSAPGGGREQYF.

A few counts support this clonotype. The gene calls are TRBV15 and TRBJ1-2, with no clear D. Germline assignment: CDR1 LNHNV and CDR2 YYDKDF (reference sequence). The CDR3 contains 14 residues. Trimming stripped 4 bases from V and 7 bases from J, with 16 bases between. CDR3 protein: CATSMRPLWGGYTF. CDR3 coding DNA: TGTGCCACCAGCATGCGGCCCCTTTGGGGTGGCTACACCTTC.

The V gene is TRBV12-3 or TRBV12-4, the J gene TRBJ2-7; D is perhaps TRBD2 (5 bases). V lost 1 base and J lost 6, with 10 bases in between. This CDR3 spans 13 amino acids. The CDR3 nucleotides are TGTGCCAGCAGTTTAGGGACGGGGAGCGAGCAGTACGTC. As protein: CASSLGTGSEQYV.

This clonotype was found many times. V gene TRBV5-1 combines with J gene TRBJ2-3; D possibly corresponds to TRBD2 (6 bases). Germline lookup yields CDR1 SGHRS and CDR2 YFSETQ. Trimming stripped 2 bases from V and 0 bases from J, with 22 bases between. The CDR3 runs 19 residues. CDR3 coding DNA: TGCGCCAGCAGCTTTGCCCGGGGCGCTGGCGGGGAGAGCACAGATACGCAGTATTTT. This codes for CASSFARGAGGESTDTQYF. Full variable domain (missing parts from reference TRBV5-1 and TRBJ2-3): KAGVTQTPRYLIKTRGQQVTLSCSPISGHRSVSWYQQTPGQGLQFLFEYFSETQRNKGNFPGRFSGRQFSNSRSEMNVSTLELGDSALYLCASSFARGAGGESTDTQYFGPGTRLTVL.

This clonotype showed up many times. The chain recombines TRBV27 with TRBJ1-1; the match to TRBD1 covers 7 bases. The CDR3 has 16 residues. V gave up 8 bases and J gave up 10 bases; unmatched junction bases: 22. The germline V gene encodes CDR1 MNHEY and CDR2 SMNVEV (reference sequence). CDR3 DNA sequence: TGTGCCAGCCGCCTTGCGGGACAGCCTCGCGGTGGGCGAGCTTTCTTT. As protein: CASRLAGQPRGGRAFF.

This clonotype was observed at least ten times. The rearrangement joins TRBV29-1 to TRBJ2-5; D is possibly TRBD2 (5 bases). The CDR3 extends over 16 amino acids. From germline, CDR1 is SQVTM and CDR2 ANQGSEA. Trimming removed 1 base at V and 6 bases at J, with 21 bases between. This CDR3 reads CSVEVKASFLTQTQYF. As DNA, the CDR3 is TGCAGCGTTGAAGTGAAGGCTAGCTTCTTGACGCAGACCCAGTACTTC.

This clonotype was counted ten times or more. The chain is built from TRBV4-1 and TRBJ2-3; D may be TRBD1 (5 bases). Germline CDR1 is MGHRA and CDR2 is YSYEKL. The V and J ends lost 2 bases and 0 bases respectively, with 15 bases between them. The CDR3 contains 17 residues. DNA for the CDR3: TGCGCCAGCAGCCAACCCGACAGCGACTCTAGCACAGATACGCAGTATTTT. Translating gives CASSQPDSDSSTDTQYF.

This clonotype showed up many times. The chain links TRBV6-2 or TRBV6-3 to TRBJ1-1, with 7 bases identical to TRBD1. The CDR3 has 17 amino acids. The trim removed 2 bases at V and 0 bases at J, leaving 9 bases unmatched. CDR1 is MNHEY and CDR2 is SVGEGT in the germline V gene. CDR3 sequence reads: CASSYPGTASVNTEAFF. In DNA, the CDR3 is TGTGCCAGCAGTTACCCTGGGACAGCGAGTGTGAACACTGAAGCTTTCTTT.

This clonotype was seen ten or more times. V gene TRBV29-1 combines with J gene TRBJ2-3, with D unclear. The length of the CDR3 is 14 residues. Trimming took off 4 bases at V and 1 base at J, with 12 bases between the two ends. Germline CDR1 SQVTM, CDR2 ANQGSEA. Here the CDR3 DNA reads TGCAGCGTTGGAGCACCTCCCCGCACAGATACGCAGTATTTT. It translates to CSVGAPPRTDTQYF.

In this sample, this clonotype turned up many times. CDR3 residues: CASSSLVRNTGELFF. The CDR3 nucleotides are TGCGCCAGCAGCTCGCTAGTACGGAACACCGGGGAGCTGTTTTTT. The chain links TRBV5-1 to TRBJ2-2; no firm D call. The CDR3 is 15 amino acids. V lost 3 bases, J lost 1 base, and 10 bases lay in between. From germline, CDR1 is SGHRS and CDR2 YFSETQ.

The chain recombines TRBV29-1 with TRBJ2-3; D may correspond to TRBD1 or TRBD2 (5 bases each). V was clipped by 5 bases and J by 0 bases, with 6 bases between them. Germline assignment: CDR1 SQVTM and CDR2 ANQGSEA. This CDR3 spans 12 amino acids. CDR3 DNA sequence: TGCAGCGTTCGGGACAGCACAGATACGCAGTATTTT. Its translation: CSVRDSTDTQYF.

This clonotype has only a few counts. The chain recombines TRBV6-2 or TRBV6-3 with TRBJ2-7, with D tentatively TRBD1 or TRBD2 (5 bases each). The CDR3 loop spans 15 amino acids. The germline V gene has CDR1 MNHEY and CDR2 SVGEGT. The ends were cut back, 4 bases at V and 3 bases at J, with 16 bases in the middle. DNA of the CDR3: TGTGCCAGCAGTTCGGGGCCGGGGCAGTACTACGAGCAGTACGTC. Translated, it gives CASSSGPGQYYEQYV.

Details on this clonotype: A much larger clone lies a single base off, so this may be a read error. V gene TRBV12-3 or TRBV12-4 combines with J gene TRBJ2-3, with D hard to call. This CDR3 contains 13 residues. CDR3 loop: CASSRVGTDTRYF. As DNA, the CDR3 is TGTGCCAGCAGTCGTGTTGGAACAGATACGCGGTATTTT.

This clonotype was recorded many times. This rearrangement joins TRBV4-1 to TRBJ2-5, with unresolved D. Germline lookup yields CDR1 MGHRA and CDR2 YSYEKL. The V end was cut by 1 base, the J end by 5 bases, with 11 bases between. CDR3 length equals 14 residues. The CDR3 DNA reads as TGCGCCAGCAGCCAAGGCCCCGCACAGGAGACCCAGTACTTC. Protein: CASSQGPAQETQYF.

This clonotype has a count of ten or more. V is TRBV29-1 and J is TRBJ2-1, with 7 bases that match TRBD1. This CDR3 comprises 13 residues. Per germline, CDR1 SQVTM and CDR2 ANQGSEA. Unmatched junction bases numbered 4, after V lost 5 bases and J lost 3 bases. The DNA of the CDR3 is TGCAGCGTTCGACAGGGTCTCTACAATGAGCAGTTCTTC. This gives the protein CSVRQGLYNEQFF.

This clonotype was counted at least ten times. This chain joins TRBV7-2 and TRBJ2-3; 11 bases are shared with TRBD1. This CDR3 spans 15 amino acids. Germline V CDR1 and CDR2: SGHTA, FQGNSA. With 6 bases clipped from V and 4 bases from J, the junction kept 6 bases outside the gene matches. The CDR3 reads CASRPPGQGADTQYF. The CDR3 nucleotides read TGTGCCAGCAGACCTCCGGGACAGGGGGCAGATACGCAGTATTTT.

This chain's CDR3 is CASSRGRDTEAFF. The CDR3 region has the DNA TGTGCCAGCAGCCGCGGACGGGACACTGAAGCTTTCTTT. The J gene is TRBJ1-1, the V gene TRBV12-3 or TRBV12-4; no firm D call. V was trimmed by 6 bases and J by 3 bases, leaving 11 bases between them. The CDR3 sequence is 13 residues long.

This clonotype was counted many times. CDR3 loop: CSARDRGRGAGGNQPQHF. DNA of the CDR3: TGCAGTGCTAGAGATCGGGGCAGGGGCGCGGGTGGCAATCAGCCCCAGCATTTT. The rearrangement links TRBV20-1 to TRBJ1-5; D may be TRBD1 (6 bases). This CDR3 is 18 amino acids long. Trimming pared 0 bases from V and 2 bases from J, leaving 20 bases between. The germline CDR1 and CDR2 sequences are DFQATT and SNEGSKA (reference sequence).

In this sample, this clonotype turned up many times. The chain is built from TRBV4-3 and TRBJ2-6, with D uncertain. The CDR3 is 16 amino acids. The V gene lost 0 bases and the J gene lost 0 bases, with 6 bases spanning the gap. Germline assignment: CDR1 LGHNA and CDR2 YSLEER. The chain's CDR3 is CASSQERSSGANVLTF. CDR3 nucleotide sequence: TGCGCCAGCAGCCAAGAAAGGAGCTCTGGGGCCAACGTCCTGACTTTC.

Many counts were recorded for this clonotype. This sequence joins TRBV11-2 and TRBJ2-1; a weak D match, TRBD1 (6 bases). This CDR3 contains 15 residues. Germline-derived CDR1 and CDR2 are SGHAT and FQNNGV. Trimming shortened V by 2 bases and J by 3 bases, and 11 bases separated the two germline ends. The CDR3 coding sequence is TGTGCCAGCAGCTTAATAGGGGGTAGCTACAATGAGCAGTTCTTC. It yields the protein CASSLIGGSYNEQFF. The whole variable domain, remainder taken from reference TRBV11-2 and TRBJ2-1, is EAGVAQSPRYKIIEKRQSVAFWCNPISGHATLYWYQQILGQGPKLLIQFQNNGVVDDSQLPKDRFSAERLKGVDSTLKIQPAKLEDSAVYLCASSLIGGSYNEQFFGPGTRLTVL.